This is a list of T cell receptor beta chains from one sample in a study of shared clonotypes between healthy human individuals. TCRdb's table, derived via immunoSEQ multiplex PCR, lists solely in-frame clones and lacks some. The sample lists about 530,000 clones, 90% to 96% occurring once. The specimen was naive CD4+ T cells sorted from blood. These receptors were taken from a woman in her 30s in good health. The CDR3 runs from the conserved cysteine through the conserved F or W. The D gene is left open where the match is weak. Size is stated for part of the rows, as once, few or many counts, or as a class when the clone is expanded.

size: -
J: TRBJ1-2
V: TRBV6-6
D: -
DNA: TGTGCCAGCAGCCCCTCGGGGTCTTATGGCTACACCTTC
CDR3: CASSPSGSYGYTF

size: -
J: TRBJ2-7
V: TRBV5-4
D: -
DNA: TGTGCCAGCAGCTTGCTAGCGAACCCTTCCTACGAGCAGTACTTC
CDR3: CASSLLANPSYEQYF

size: -
J: TRBJ2-7
V: TRBV11-2
D: -
DNA: TGTGCCAGCAGCCCAAGGCGGGTCAGGGCGCAGTACGAGCAGTACTTC
CDR3: CASSPRRVRAQYEQYF

size: -
J: TRBJ2-7
V: TRBV11-2
D: -
DNA: TGTGCCAGCAGCTTACGGAGGGTCGAGCAGTACTTC
CDR3: CASSLRRVEQYF

size: once
J: TRBJ2-1
V: TRBV2
D: -
DNA: TGTGCCAGCAGTGTCGCAGGAGCCGGCTACAATGAGCAGTTCTTC
CDR3: CASSVAGAGYNEQFF

size: -
J: TRBJ2-7
V: TRBV28
D: TRBD2
DNA: TGTGCCAGCAGTTTCGTGCGCGGGGGAGACTACGAGCAGTACTTC
CDR3: CASSFVRGGDYEQYF

size: -
J: TRBJ2-2
V: TRBV15
D: -
DNA: TGTGCCACCAGCAGAGATCAGTACACCGGGGAGCTGTTTTTT
CDR3: CATSRDQYTGELFF

size: -
J: TRBJ1-5
V: TRBV5-5
D: -
DNA: TGTGCCAGCAGCTCCAACAGCCTCAATCAGCCCCAGCATTTT
CDR3: CASSSNSLNQPQHF

size: -
J: TRBJ1-1
V: TRBV10-3
D: TRBD1
DNA: TGTGCCATCTCGAGGGGAGGACAGGGCAGTACTGAAGCTTTCTTT
CDR3: CAISRGGQGSTEAFF

size: few
J: TRBJ1-1
V: TRBV7-9
D: -
DNA: TGTGGAGCGGACCCTATAGGGAACACTGAAGCTTTCTTT
CDR3: CGADPIGNTEAFF

size: -
J: TRBJ2-7
V: TRBV28
D: TRBD1
DNA: TGTGCCAGCAGTCCGGGACAGGTCTACGAGCAGTACTTC
CDR3: CASSPGQVYEQYF

size: -
J: TRBJ1-3
V: TRBV28
D: -
DNA: TGTGCCAGCAGTTCCCTTAGTCCGAGCTCTGGAAACACCATATATTTT
CDR3: CASSSLSPSSGNTIYF

size: -
J: TRBJ1-1
V: TRBV2
D: TRBD1
DNA: TGTGCCAGCAGAACGGACAGGGTCCTCACTGAAGCTTTCTTT
CDR3: CASRTDRVLTEAFF

size: -
J: TRBJ1-3
V: TRBV11-1
D: -
DNA: TGTGCCAGCAGCGACCAGGGGAAAGGAAACACCATATATTTT
CDR3: CASSDQGKGNTIYF

size: -
J: TRBJ2-3
V: TRBV28
D: TRBD2
DNA: TGTGCCAGCAGCCGTACGGGACTAGCGGGAACGCAGTATTTT
CDR3: CASSRTGLAGTQYF

size: -
J: TRBJ2-5
V: TRBV28
D: TRBD1
DNA: TGTGCCAGCAGCGAGGGGGCCACCCAGTACTTC
CDR3: CASSEGATQYF